This TCR beta chain originates from a study of T cells in tuberculosis. Study details: A South African cohort included IGRA-negative adolescents, latently infected IGRA-positive adolescents and adults with active tuberculosis.

Profiling relied on immunoSEQ multiplex PCR, and the TCRdb table lists in-frame clones only, not all of them. The repertoire holds about 49,000 clones, with about 95% as singletons. Study-wide findings and caveats: The TCR-beta difference was not significant; alpha differences partly reflected length.

As for time point: new active TB diagnosis, blood taken before or within 7 days of starting treatment. HIV-seronegative South African adults aged 18 years or older had newly diagnosed active tuberculosis. Remarks on this clone: Its cognate antigen is unknown.

The CDR3 is 18 residues long. The germline V gene encodes CDR1 SGHTA and CDR2 FQGNSA. Trimming cost V 4 bases and J 1 base; bases outside gene matches: 9. The sample here was PBMCs, taken at tuberculosis diagnosis. This receptor was taken from an adult with tuberculosis. The J gene is TRBJ2-5, the V gene TRBV7-2, with 13 bases identical to TRBD2. As DNA, the CDR3 is TGTGCCAGCAGCTCCGGGGCTGGGACTAGCGGGGTCCAAGAGACCCAGTACTTC. Its translation is CASSSGAGTSGVQETQYF.